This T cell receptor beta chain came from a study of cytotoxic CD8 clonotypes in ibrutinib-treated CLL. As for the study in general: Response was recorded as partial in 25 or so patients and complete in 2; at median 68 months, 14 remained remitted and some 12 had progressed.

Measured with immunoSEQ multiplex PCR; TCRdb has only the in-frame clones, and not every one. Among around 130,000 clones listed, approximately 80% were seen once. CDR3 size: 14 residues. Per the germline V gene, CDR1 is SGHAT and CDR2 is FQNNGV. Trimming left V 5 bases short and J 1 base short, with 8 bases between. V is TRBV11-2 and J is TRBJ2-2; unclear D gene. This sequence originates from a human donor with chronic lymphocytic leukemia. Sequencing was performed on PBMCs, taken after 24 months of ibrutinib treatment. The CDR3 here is CASSRNQNTGELFF. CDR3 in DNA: TGTGCCAGCAGCCGGAACCAGAACACCGGGGAGCTGTTTTTT.